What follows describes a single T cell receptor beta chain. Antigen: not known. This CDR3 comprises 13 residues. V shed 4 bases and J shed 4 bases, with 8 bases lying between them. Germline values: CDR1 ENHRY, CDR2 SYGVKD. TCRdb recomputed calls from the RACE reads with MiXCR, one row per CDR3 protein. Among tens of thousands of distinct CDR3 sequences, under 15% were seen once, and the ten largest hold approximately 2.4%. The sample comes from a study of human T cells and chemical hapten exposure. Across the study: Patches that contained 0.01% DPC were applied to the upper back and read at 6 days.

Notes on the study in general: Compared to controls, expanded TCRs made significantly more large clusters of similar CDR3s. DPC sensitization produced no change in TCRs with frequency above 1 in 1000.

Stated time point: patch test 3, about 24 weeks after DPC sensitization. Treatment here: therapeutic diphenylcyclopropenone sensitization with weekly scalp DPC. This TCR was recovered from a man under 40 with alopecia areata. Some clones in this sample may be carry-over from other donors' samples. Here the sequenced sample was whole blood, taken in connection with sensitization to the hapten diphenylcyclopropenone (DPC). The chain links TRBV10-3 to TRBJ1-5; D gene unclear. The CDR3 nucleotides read TGTGCCATCAGTGTGGACGCGAATCAGCCCCAGCATTTT. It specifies CAISVDANQPQHF.